This TCR beta chain was identified in a study of chemoradiotherapy in HPV16-positive cancers. Whole-study results and caveats: Candidate HPV-specific clones and E7-related TCR motifs grew in tumor during treatment. Functional assays defining HPV-specific T cells used only two HPV16-positive patients.

CDR3 length equals 13 residues. CDR1 is MNHNY and CDR2 is SVGAGI in the germline V gene (reference sequence). V lost 4 bases to trimming and J lost 2 bases, with 6 bases between them. The data were produced by immunoSEQ multiplex PCR, yet TCRdb's version contains in-frame clones alone and is incomplete. Of under 85,000 clones listed, about 90% were seen once; the top ten hold 4% to 4.5%. Notes on this clone: Antigen unknown.

J is TRBJ2-1 and V is TRBV6-6, with D unresolved. Here the sequenced sample was blood, taken from a patient who underwent chemoradiotherapy. The receptor's source is a human donor with HPV-associated anogenital cancer. The CDR3 DNA reads as TGTGCCAGCAGTTCCCTCGCCTACAATGAGCAGTTCTTC. It codes for CASSSLAYNEQFF.